A selection of T cell receptor beta chains follows, all from one sample in a study of regulatory T cells in long-lasting Graves disease. TCRdb called the multiplex PCR reads again in MiXCR, with one record for every CDR3 protein. The sample carries about 530,000 distinct CDR3 sequences, about 16% recorded once. This sample was also put to use in a study of T cells in Graves' hyperthyroidism and ophthalmopathy.

The specimen was peripheral blood mononuclear cells (PBMCs), collected at new diagnosis, from a patient treated with antithyroid drugs. The source is a woman aged 35-65 years with Graves disease. The conserved cysteine and the conserved F or W are not part of the CDR3 here.

j_gene: TRBJ1-3
v_gene: TRBV5-8
CDR3aa: AGERSSGNTIY

j_gene: TRBJ1-2
v_gene: TRBV5-1
CDR3aa: ASSANRGINYGYT

j_gene: TRBJ1-1
v_gene: TRBV6-5
CDR3aa: ASSYEGDTEAF

j_gene: TRBJ2-1
v_gene: TRBV6-5
CDR3aa: ASSFLSRGLGDNEQF

j_gene: TRBJ1-3
v_gene: TRBV2
CDR3aa: ASRPTVSGNTIY

j_gene: TRBJ1-1
v_gene: TRBV9
CDR3aa: ASSVMAHTEAF

j_gene: TRBJ2-7
v_gene: TRBV7-9
CDR3aa: ASSLSRTSQEQY

j_gene: TRBJ2-2
v_gene: TRBV3-1
CDR3aa: ASSRGAGAANTGELF

j_gene: TRBJ1-5
v_gene: TRBV19
CDR3aa: ASSIVGGASQPQH

j_gene: TRBJ1-1
v_gene: TRBV7-9
CDR3aa: ASSTGTGWITEAF

j_gene: TRBJ2-1
v_gene: TRBV20-1
CDR3aa: SAPGTGTSGGNEQF

j_gene: TRBJ1-1
v_gene: TRBV6-1
CDR3aa: ASALTPGQSMNTEAF

j_gene: TRBJ2-5
v_gene: TRBV12-5
CDR3aa: ASGLVGREGETQY

j_gene: TRBJ1-1
v_gene: TRBV27
CDR3aa: ASSLSRDRRTRDPMNTEAF

j_gene: TRBJ1-6
v_gene: TRBV5-1
CDR3aa: ASSPLAGNNSPLH

j_gene: TRBJ1-1
v_gene: TRBV27
CDR3aa: ASSPRSPNTEAF

j_gene: TRBJ2-3
v_gene: TRBV5-1
CDR3aa: ASSLVGNSSTDTQY

j_gene: TRBJ2-4
v_gene: TRBV5-8
CDR3aa: ASGGGTAKNIQY

j_gene: TRBJ2-7
v_gene: TRBV28
CDR3aa: ASSSHDGDDYEQY

j_gene: TRBJ2-3
v_gene: TRBV5-1
CDR3aa: ASSTGTSGRGSDTQY

j_gene: TRBJ2-6
v_gene: TRBV11-2
CDR3aa: ASSLSISGANVLT

j_gene: TRBJ1-1
v_gene: TRBV20-1
CDR3aa: SARDPSRDDTEAF

j_gene: TRBJ1-2
v_gene: TRBV6-2/TRBV6-3
CDR3aa: ASSYGPSGGYT

j_gene: TRBJ1-5
v_gene: TRBV20-1
CDR3aa: SARVSGEGNQPQH

j_gene: TRBJ1-2
v_gene: TRBV6-1
CDR3aa: ASSPTGSYYGYT

j_gene: TRBJ2-1
v_gene: TRBV11-2
CDR3aa: ASSRLAGGYEQF

j_gene: TRBJ2-7
v_gene: TRBV11-1
CDR3aa: ASSLRGAPYEQY

j_gene: TRBJ2-2
v_gene: TRBV7-2
CDR3aa: ASSQRPHDDTGELF

j_gene: TRBJ1-2
v_gene: TRBV12-3/TRBV12-4
CDR3aa: ASSREGTGRDYGYT

j_gene: TRBJ2-7
v_gene: TRBV11-2
CDR3aa: ASSLVSGGGLSYEQY

j_gene: TRBJ1-1
v_gene: TRBV7-2
CDR3aa: ASSLYEGGMNTEAF

j_gene: TRBJ2-7
v_gene: TRBV3-1
CDR3aa: ASSQDQRRTGRLGEQY

j_gene: TRBJ2-3
v_gene: TRBV27
CDR3aa: ASSVLGGFTDTQY

j_gene: TRBJ2-3
v_gene: TRBV20-1
CDR3aa: SASPIAGGNTDTRY

j_gene: TRBJ2-1
v_gene: TRBV2
CDR3aa: ASSERLAGGYNEQF

j_gene: TRBJ1-2
v_gene: TRBV18
CDR3aa: ASSPPGDYGYT

j_gene: TRBJ2-1
v_gene: TRBV10-3
CDR3aa: ATLGLSYNEQF

j_gene: TRBJ1-1
v_gene: TRBV2
CDR3aa: ASSPLRGTTEAF

j_gene: TRBJ2-1
v_gene: TRBV29-1
CDR3aa: STQRGSGNEQF

j_gene: TRBJ1-4
v_gene: TRBV11-2
CDR3aa: ASSLEESGQGAREKLF

j_gene: TRBJ1-2
v_gene: TRBV2
CDR3aa: ASSSRDYGYT

j_gene: TRBJ2-7
v_gene: TRBV5-1
CDR3aa: ASSLEGGGFAAGEQY

j_gene: TRBJ1-1
v_gene: TRBV20-1
CDR3aa: SAYPTHRAMNTEAF

j_gene: TRBJ1-1
v_gene: TRBV6-1
CDR3aa: ASSEAAGFTPTEAF

j_gene: TRBJ1-1
v_gene: TRBV2
CDR3aa: ASSEIQGAF

j_gene: TRBJ1-5
v_gene: TRBV27
CDR3aa: ASSLIGAQGTSGPQH

j_gene: TRBJ1-2
v_gene: TRBV11-1
CDR3aa: ASSPYGGSFYGYT

j_gene: TRBJ1-2
v_gene: TRBV30
CDR3aa: AWSIVGGYT

j_gene: TRBJ1-6
v_gene: TRBV2
CDR3aa: ASSEGDRGFNSPLH

j_gene: TRBJ1-2
v_gene: TRBV29-1
CDR3aa: SVEGQTKGYT

j_gene: TRBJ2-1
v_gene: TRBV10-1
CDR3aa: ASSANSGGYNEQF

j_gene: TRBJ2-1
v_gene: TRBV6-4
CDR3aa: ASSMSRGVPEQF

j_gene: TRBJ1-1
v_gene: TRBV6-5
CDR3aa: ASSYGRINTEAF

j_gene: TRBJ1-2
v_gene: TRBV6-1
CDR3aa: ASSPALGQGFGYT